This T cell receptor beta chain was recovered during a study of OX40 agonist ivuxolimab in advanced cancers. On the study more broadly: Head and neck, renal cell, melanoma or hepatocellular carcinoma were the cancers that dose-escalation patients had. Notes on the study in general: CD4+ T cells averaged fewer expanded clones than CD8+ T cells.

With regard to this clone: The antigen is undetermined.

Germline V gene sequence: CDR1 SGHRS, CDR2 YFSETQ. This CDR3 comprises 12 residues. Method: immunoSEQ multiplex PCR; TCRdb's copy keeps in-frame clones and lacks some. Altogether some 62,000 clones are present, 91% being singletons, with the ten largest covering approximately 5.6%. The rearrangement uses TRBV5-1 and TRBJ2-5; D not certain. The J call is uncertain, as TRBJ2-7 better fits the DNA end. The source material was CD4+ or CD8+ T cells sorted from blood, sampled in a trial of the OX40 agonist ivuxolimab. The receptor's source is an adult with an advanced solid tumor such as melanoma, head and neck, liver or kidney cancer. The CDR3 loop is CASSLVGYEQYF. The CDR3 bases are TGCGCCAGCAGTCTGGTGGGATACGAGCAGTACTTC.